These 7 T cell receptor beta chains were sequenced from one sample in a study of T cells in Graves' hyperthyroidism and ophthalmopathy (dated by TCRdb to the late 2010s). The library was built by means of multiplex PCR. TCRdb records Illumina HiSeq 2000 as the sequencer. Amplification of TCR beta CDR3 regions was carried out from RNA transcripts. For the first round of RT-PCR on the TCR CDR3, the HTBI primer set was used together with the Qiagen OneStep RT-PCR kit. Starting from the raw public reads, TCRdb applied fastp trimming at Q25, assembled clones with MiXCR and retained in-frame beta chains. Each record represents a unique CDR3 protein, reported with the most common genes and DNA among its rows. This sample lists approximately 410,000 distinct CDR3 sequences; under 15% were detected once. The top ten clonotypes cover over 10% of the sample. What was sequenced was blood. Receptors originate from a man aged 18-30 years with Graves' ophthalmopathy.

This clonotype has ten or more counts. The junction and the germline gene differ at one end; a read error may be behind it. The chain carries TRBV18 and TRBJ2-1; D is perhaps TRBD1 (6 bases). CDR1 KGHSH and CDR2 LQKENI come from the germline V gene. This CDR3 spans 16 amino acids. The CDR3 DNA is TGTGCCAGCTCACCAAGGACAGCAAGCTCCAACAATGAGCAGTTCTTC. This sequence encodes CASSPRTASSNNEQFF.

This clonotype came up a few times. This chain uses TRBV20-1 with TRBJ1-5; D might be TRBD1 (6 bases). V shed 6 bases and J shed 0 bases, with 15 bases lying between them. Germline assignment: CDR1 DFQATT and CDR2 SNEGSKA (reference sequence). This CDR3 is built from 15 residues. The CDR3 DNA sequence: TGCAGTGCCTCAGACGGGGGCGGTAGCAATCAGCCCCAGCATTTT. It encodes CSASDGGGSNQPQHF.

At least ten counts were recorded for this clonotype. The DNA of the CDR3 is TGTGCCAGCAGTTACACTCTTGGCACTGAAGCTTTCTTT. As protein: CASSYTLGTEAFF. The rearrangement uses TRBV6-6 and TRBJ1-1, with D unresolved. The CDR3 is 13 residues long. Germline CDR1 MNHNY, CDR2 SVGAGI (reference sequence). V lost 2 bases and J 4 bases, leaving 8 bases between the germline ends.

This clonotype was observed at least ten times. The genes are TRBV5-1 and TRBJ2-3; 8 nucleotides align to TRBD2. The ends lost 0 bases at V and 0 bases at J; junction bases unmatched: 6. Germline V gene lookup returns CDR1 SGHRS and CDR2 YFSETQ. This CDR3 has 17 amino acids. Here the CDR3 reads CASSLVGSGSSTDTQYF. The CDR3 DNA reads TGCGCCAGCAGCTTGGTCGGAAGCGGGAGCAGCACAGATACGCAGTATTTT.

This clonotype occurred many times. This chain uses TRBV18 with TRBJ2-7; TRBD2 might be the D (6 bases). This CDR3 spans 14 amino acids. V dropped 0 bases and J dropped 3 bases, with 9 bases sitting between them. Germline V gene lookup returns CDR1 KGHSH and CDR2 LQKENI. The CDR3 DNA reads TGTGCCAGCTCACCACCGGAGGGACGCTACGAGCAGTACTTC. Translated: CASSPPEGRYEQYF.

The CDR3 reads CASSPKGPASYEQYF. The CDR3 DNA reads as TGTGCCAGCAGCCCCAAGGGACCGGCCTCCTACGAGCAGTACTTC. V is TRBV7-6 and J is TRBJ2-7; TRBD1 or TRBD2 may be the D gene (5 bases each). The V end lost 5 bases, the J end lost 0 bases, and 14 bases lay between the germline ends. CDR3 length equals 15 residues. Germline V gene sequence: CDR1 SGHVS, CDR2 FNYEAQ.

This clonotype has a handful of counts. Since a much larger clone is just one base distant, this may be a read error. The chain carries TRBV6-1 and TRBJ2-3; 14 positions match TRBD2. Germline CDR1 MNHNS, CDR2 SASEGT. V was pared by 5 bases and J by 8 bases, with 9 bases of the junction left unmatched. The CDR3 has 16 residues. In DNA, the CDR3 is TGTGCCAGCAGTCCGGGACTAGCGGGAGCAGCAGGTACGCAGTATTTT. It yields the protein CASSPGLAGAAGTQYF.